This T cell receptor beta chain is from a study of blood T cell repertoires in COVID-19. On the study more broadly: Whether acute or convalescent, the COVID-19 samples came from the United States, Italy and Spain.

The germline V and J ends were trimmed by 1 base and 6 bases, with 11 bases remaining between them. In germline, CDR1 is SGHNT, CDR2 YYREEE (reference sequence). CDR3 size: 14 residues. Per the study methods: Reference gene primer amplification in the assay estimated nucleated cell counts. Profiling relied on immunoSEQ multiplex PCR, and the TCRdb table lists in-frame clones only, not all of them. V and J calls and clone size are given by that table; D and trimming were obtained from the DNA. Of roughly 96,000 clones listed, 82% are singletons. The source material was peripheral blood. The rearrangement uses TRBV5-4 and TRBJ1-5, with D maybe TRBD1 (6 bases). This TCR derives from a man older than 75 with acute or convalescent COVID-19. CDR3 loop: CASSLRGATQPQHF. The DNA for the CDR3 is TGTGCCAGCAGCTTGCGGGGGGCCACTCAGCCCCAGCATTTT.